These T cell receptor beta chains were read from a single sample in a study of PD-1 blockade in classical Hodgkin lymphoma. Measured with immunoSEQ multiplex PCR; TCRdb has only the in-frame clones, and not every one. The repertoire has almost 7,000 clones, 70% to 90% of them found once; the top ten carry 40% to 50%. The starting material was peripheral blood mononuclear cells (PBMCs), obtained before the fourth cycle of nivolumab. These receptors all stem from a human donor with classical Hodgkin lymphoma. Both conserved end residues are part of each CDR3. The D gene is left open where the match is weak. Clone sizes are given selectively: once, few, many, or a class where the clone is expanded.

J	V	length	size	D	DNA	CDR3
TRBJ1-5	TRBV19	14	-	TRBD1	TGTGCCAGTAGTAGCCAGACAGGGAATCAGCCCCAGCATTTT	CASSSQTGNQPQHF
TRBJ1-4	TRBV12-5	19	-	-	TGTGCTAGTGGTTTGGGGGGGGGCTCCCTACCTGCGCCTAATGAAAAACTGTTTTTT	CASGLGGGSLPAPNEKLFF
TRBJ1-6	TRBV11-2	18	-	TRBD1	TGTGCCAGCAGCTTACGGGCAGGGGGGAGCTCCTATAATTCACCCCTCCACTTT	CASSLRAGGSSYNSPLHF
TRBJ2-3	TRBV11-2	15	-	-	TGTGCCAGCAGCTTGTGGGACTTCTACACAGATACGCAGTATTTT	CASSLWDFYTDTQYF
TRBJ1-5	TRBV18	13	-	TRBD1	TGTGCCAGCTCACCGGACAGGGAACAGCCCCAGCATTTT	CASSPDREQPQHF
TRBJ2-4	TRBV7-9	17	-	-	TGTGCCAGCAGCTTGCGGGGCAGGGTTTTGGCCAAAAACATTCAGTACTTC	CASSLRGRVLAKNIQYF
TRBJ1-5	TRBV19	12	-	-	TGTGCCAGTAGTATCCGCAGTCAGCCCCAGCATTTT	CASSIRSQPQHF
TRBJ1-1	TRBV6-6	14	-	-	TGTGCCAGCAGCCCTGACAGAAGGAACACTGAAGCTTTCTTT	CASSPDRRNTEAFF
TRBJ2-3	TRBV19	14	once	-	TGTGCCAGTAGTATAGGGGGGAAGACAGATACGCAGTATTTT	CASSIGGKTDTQYF
TRBJ1-6	TRBV30	15	-	TRBD1	TGTGCCTGGACCCATTCCGGGACAGGTAATTCACCCCTCCACTTT	CAWTHSGTGNSPLHF
TRBJ1-5	TRBV19	14	once	-	TGTGCCAGCTCAGAGGGCAGGGGCTATCAGCCCCAGCATTTT	CASSEGRGYQPQHF
TRBJ2-3	TRBV12-5	13	-	-	TGTGCTAGTGGTTTCAGGGGAACAGATACGCAGTATTTT	CASGFRGTDTQYF
TRBJ2-6	TRBV6-5	14	large	-	TGTGCCAGCCGGCAAACCTCTGGGGCCAACGTCCTGACTTTC	CASRQTSGANVLTF
TRBJ2-5	TRBV5-4	17	-	TRBD2	TGTGCCAGCAGCTTGGGACTAGCGGGAGTGTCCCAAGAGACCCAGTACTTC	CASSLGLAGVSQETQYF
TRBJ1-1	TRBV7-3	16	-	TRBD1	TGTGCCAGCAGCTTAACGCCCCAGGGGGCACGGACTGAAGCTTTCTTT	CASSLTPQGARTEAFF
TRBJ1-5	TRBV5-1	13	-	-	TGCGCCAGCAGCTTGGATAGCAATCAGCCCCAGCATTTT	CASSLDSNQPQHF
TRBJ1-1	TRBV7-9	17	once	-	TGTGCCAGCAGCCCGAAGACGGGGCCCCTGAGGAACACTGAAGCTTTCTTT	CASSPKTGPLRNTEAFF
TRBJ2-5	TRBV4-1	17	once	TRBD2	TGCGCCAGCAGCCAAGATCGGGGACTAGCGGCGCTAGAGACCCAGTACTTC	CASSQDRGLAALETQYF
TRBJ2-6	TRBV6-1	16	few	-	TGTGCCAGCAGTGAAGCGCCCAGGCCTGGGGCCAACGTCCTGACTTTC	CASSEAPRPGANVLTF
TRBJ2-1	TRBV5-4	14	-	TRBD1	TGTGCCAGCACCAGAGAAAGGGGGCGGAATGAGCAGTTCTTC	CASTRERGRNEQFF
TRBJ2-5	TRBV5-4	12	-	-	TGTGCCAGCAGCTTAGATGTCGAGACCCAGTACTTC	CASSLDVETQYF
TRBJ1-3	TRBV18	15	-	-	TGTGCCAGCTCACCACGGACGGACTCTGGAAACACCATATATTTT	CASSPRTDSGNTIYF
TRBJ1-1	TRBV29-1	12	-	-	TGCAGCGTTGAAGAAGGGCAGAACGAAGCTTTCTTT	CSVEEGQNEAFF
TRBJ2-2	TRBV6-1	15	-	-	TGTGCCAGCGTTCGACGTAGCGGACTTTCGGGGGAGCTGTTTTTT	CASVRRSGLSGELFF
TRBJ1-5	TRBV16	12	few	-	TGTGCCAGCAGCCCCTCCAATCAGCCCCAGCATTTT	CASSPSNQPQHF
TRBJ2-1	TRBV19	16	-	-	TGTGCCAGTAGTATAGGAAGACAGCCCCGGGGGAATGAGCAGTTCTTC	CASSIGRQPRGNEQFF
TRBJ1-2	TRBV5-1	15	-	TRBD1	TGCGCCAGCAGATTGGGGGACAGTTCTAACTATGGCTACACCTTC	CASRLGDSSNYGYTF
TRBJ1-4	TRBV6-5	16	-	-	TGTGCCAGCAGTTACTCGATGTACCGCTCTAATGAAAAACTGTTTTTT	CASSYSMYRSNEKLFF
TRBJ1-5	TRBV10-2	14	-	-	TGCGCCAGCAGCCCCCTGGGGCCCCATCAGCCCCAGCATTTT	CASSPLGPHQPQHF
TRBJ1-6	TRBV21-1	13	-	-	TGTGCCAGCAGCCCCGGGGGGTATTCACCCCTCCACTTT	CASSPGGYSPLHF
TRBJ1-6	TRBV7-2	12	few	-	TGTGCCAGCAGCTTAATGGGTACACCCCTCCACTTT	CASSLMGTPLHF
TRBJ1-5	TRBV27	14	-	-	TGTGCCAGCAGTTTACGGGGGGCTGGTCAGCCCCAGCATTTT	CASSLRGAGQPQHF
TRBJ1-2	TRBV7-3	14	-	-	TGTGCCAGCAGACCCCAGTTAGCTAACTATGGCTACACCTTC	CASRPQLANYGYTF
TRBJ1-2	TRBV10-3	14	-	-	TGTGCCATCAGTGAGTCTCGAGAACTCTATGGCTACACCTTC	CAISESRELYGYTF
TRBJ1-5	TRBV28	14	-	-	TGTGCCAGCTTAAGGTCTTCCAGCAATCAGCCCCAGCATTTT	CASLRSSSNQPQHF
TRBJ1-3	TRBV5-1	15	-	-	TGCGCCAGCAGCTTGGGGCAGAGCTCTGGAAACACCATATATTTT	CASSLGQSSGNTIYF
TRBJ1-5	TRBV10-3	15	-	TRBD1	TGTGCCATCAGCGACACCCGGGACAGGGGTCAGCCCCAGCATTTT	CAISDTRDRGQPQHF